The 32 T cell receptor beta chains below were found in one sample sequenced in a study of blood T cell repertoires in COVID-19. Libraries were prepared by immunoSEQ multiplex PCR; TCRdb keeps only in-frame clonotypes and omits some of them. This table holds around 290,000 clones, nearly 90% found once. Specimen: PBMCs or T cells enriched from blood (not recorded which). These receptors originate from a woman under 40 who had recovered from COVID-19.

The V gene is TRBV5-1, the J gene TRBJ1-1; 12 bases map to TRBD1. CDR1 and CDR2 from the germline V gene are SGHRS and YFSETQ. J lost 0 bases, V lost 3 bases, and 6 bases had no gene match. CDR3 length: 17 amino acids. The CDR3 nucleotides read TGCGCCAGCAGCTCTACGGGACAGGGGGCTGTGAACACTGAAGCTTTCTTT. Translating gives CASSSTGQGAVNTEAFF.

The gene calls are TRBV2 and TRBJ2-2; tentative D call: TRBD1 (5 bases). The germline V gene has CDR1 SNHLY and CDR2 FYNNEI. CDR3 length: 13 residues. With 10 bases removed from V and 7 bases from J, the gap between germline ends came to 16 bases. The CDR3 sequence is CATTDTQFGELFF. The CDR3 DNA follows: TGTGCCACCACGGACACACAGTTCGGGGAGCTGTTTTTT.

The chain joins TRBV15 to TRBJ2-1; perhaps TRBD2 as D (5 bases). Looked up from germline, CDR1 is LNHNV and CDR2 is YYDKDF (reference sequence). V lost 2 bases and J lost 7, with 12 bases in between. CDR3 length: 14 amino acids. The CDR3 reads CATSRIKGGNEQFF. DNA for the CDR3: TGTGCCACCAGCAGAATAAAGGGCGGGAATGAGCAGTTCTTC.

This clone is a singleton in its sample. This sequence joins TRBV9 and TRBJ1-5; weak D call: TRBD1 (5 bases). The ends were cut back, 4 bases at V and 2 bases at J, with 13 bases in the middle. The CDR3 has 15 residues. The germline V gene has CDR1 SGDLS and CDR2 YYNGEE. DNA for the CDR3: TGTGCCAGCAGCCAGGGTGGTTCTGGCAATCAGCCCCAGCATTTT. It encodes CASSQGGSGNQPQHF.

This clone appeared a few times. The chain employs TRBV27 and TRBJ1-2; 7 nucleotides match TRBD1. Unmatched junction bases numbered 9, after V lost 6 bases and J lost 2 bases. CDR3 length: 15 residues. From germline, CDR1 is MNHEY and CDR2 SMNVEV (reference sequence). CDR3 DNA: TGTGCCAGCAGATTTTTAGGACAGGCGAACTATGGCTACACCTTC. Its protein product is CASRFLGQANYGYTF.

V usage is TRBV9 and J usage is TRBJ1-1; possibly TRBD1 for D (6 bases). V lost 3 bases to trimming and J lost 6 bases, with 15 bases between them. Germline V CDR1 and CDR2: SGDLS, YYNGEE. This CDR3 is 14 amino acids long. The CDR3 here is CASSAHSGAPEAFF. Written as DNA, the CDR3 is TGTGCCAGCAGCGCCCACTCAGGGGCCCCTGAAGCTTTCTTT.

This clone occurred once. The CDR3 DNA sequence: TGTGCCAGCAGCAGCGACCTATACGAGCAGTACTTC. Protein product: CASSSDLYEQYF. The chain employs TRBV3-1 (or the pseudogene TRBV3-2) and TRBJ2-7; D is uncertain. The V gene lost 5 bases and the J gene lost 4 bases, with 9 bases spanning the gap. The CDR3 sequence is 12 residues long. CDR1 is LGHDT, CDR2 YNNKEL, per germline (reference sequence).

The chain uses TRBV10-3 and TRBJ2-3; 12 nucleotides align to TRBD2. The CDR3 is made up of 17 amino acids. V lost 10 bases and J lost 2; bases outside the gene matches: 13. From germline, CDR1 is ENHRY and CDR2 SYGVKD. The CDR3 sequence is CATRFTSGGTDTDTQYF. CDR3 sequence (DNA): TGTGCCACCCGTTTTACTAGCGGGGGGACCGACACAGATACGCAGTATTTT.

This sequence joins TRBV3-1 (or the pseudogene TRBV3-2) and TRBJ1-3; D gene unclear. The V end was cut by 1 base, the J end by 5 bases, with 12 bases between. The CDR3 has 15 residues. Germline V gives CDR1 LGHDT, CDR2 YNNKEL (reference sequence). In DNA, the CDR3 is TGTGCCAGCAGCCAAGCTGGCACAACCAGAAACACCATATATTTT. This encodes CASSQAGTTRNTIYF.

V and J are TRBV2 and TRBJ2-1; TRBD2 might be the D (5 bases). The CDR3 loop spans 15 amino acids. Germline lookup yields CDR1 SNHLY and CDR2 FYNNEI. The V gene lost 6 bases and the J gene lost 8 bases, with 20 bases spanning the gap. CDR3 sequence reads: CASRQELVLFDEQFF. CDR3 nucleotides: TGTGCCAGCAGGCAAGAACTAGTGCTATTTGATGAGCAGTTCTTC. The variable domain in full, completed from reference TRBV2 and TRBJ2-1, reads EPEVTQTPSHQVTQMGQEVILRCVPISNHLYFYWYRQILGQKVEFLVSFYNNEISEKSEIFDDQFSVERPDGSNFTLKIRSTKLEDSAMYFCASRQELVLFDEQFFGPGTRLTVL.

The chain's CDR3 is CASSLTSASTGELFF. The CDR3 nucleotides read TGCGCCAGCAGCTTGACTAGCGCGAGCACCGGGGAGCTGTTTTTT. The chain combines TRBV5-1 with TRBJ2-2; 7 bases align to TRBD2. Germline CDR1 SGHRS, CDR2 YFSETQ. The junction had 4 bases not matched to a gene; V was cut back by 1 base and J by 4 bases. CDR3 length: 15 amino acids.

V usage is TRBV12-5 and J usage is TRBJ2-5; TRBD1 might be the D (5 bases). CDR1 LGHNT and CDR2 FRNRAP come from the germline V gene. Trimming took 6 bases from V and 5 from J, leaving 7 bases between them. The length of the CDR3 is 11 residues. The CDR3 nucleotides are TGTGCTAGTGGAACAGGCGAGACCCAGTACTTC. This sequence encodes CASGTGETQYF.

This clone was detected only once. The J gene is TRBJ1-4, the V gene TRBV28; D perhaps matches TRBD1 (6 bases). Per the germline V gene, CDR1 is MDHEN and CDR2 is SYDVKM. The V gene lost 5 bases and the J gene lost 0 bases, with 13 bases spanning the gap. The CDR3 runs to 16 residues. The CDR3 nucleotides are TGTGCCAGCAGTCCGGGGGGGCCTGCAACTAATGAAAAACTGTTTTTT. It is translated as CASSPGGPATNEKLFF.

The chain links TRBV11-2 to TRBJ2-1, with 8 bases lining up with TRBD1. V trimming: 3 bases; J trimming: 3 bases; junction bases outside the gene matches: 1. From germline, CDR1 is SGHAT and CDR2 FQNNGV. The CDR3 sequence is 14 residues long. The CDR3 here is CASSFDRGYNEQFF. Here the CDR3 DNA reads TGTGCCAGCAGCTTTGACAGGGGCTACAATGAGCAGTTCTTC.

The CDR3 sequence is CATSDFRSGSQGRNSPLHF. In DNA, the CDR3 is TGTGCCACCAGTGATTTTAGGTCAGGATCCCAGGGTAGGAATTCACCCCTCCACTTT. The gene calls are TRBV24-1 and TRBJ1-6; a weak D match, TRBD1 (5 bases). Deletions cut 1 base from V and 7 bases from J, with 22 bases between. Germline CDR1 KGHDR, CDR2 SFDVKD. The CDR3 is 19 residues long.

The chain combines TRBV9 with TRBJ1-1; D is undetermined. This CDR3 is built from 16 residues. The germline V gene has CDR1 SGDLS and CDR2 YYNGEE. V lost 0 bases to trimming and J lost 1 base, with 13 bases between them. This CDR3 is CASSVEGGFTNTEAFF. The CDR3, as DNA: TGTGCCAGCAGCGTAGAAGGAGGGTTCACGAACACTGAAGCTTTCTTT.

With respect to this clone: The same CDR3 is also encoded by other DNA sequences in this sample. The rearrangement joins TRBV7-3 to TRBJ1-1, with a possible D match to TRBD1 (5 bases). V was pared by 0 bases and J by 2 bases, with 7 bases between. The CDR3 loop spans 14 amino acids. Germline CDR1 SGHTA, CDR2 FQGTGA. The CDR3 region has the DNA TGTGCCAGCAGCTTAACGGGGCCAAACACTGAAGCTTTCTTT. Protein product: CASSLTGPNTEAFF.

The J gene is TRBJ2-7, the V gene TRBV14; the D gene is possibly TRBD2 (6 bases). V was pared by 3 bases and J by 7 bases, with 22 bases between. Germline V gives CDR1 SGHDN, CDR2 FVKESK. This CDR3 spans 16 amino acids. The CDR3 protein is CASSQTRDLPSGEQYF. The CDR3 DNA sequence: TGTGCCAGCAGCCAGACGAGGGACTTACCGTCGGGTGAGCAGTACTTC.

The chain carries TRBV28 and TRBJ1-6; D is unclear. The CDR3 loop spans 14 amino acids. Germline loops: CDR1 MDHEN, CDR2 SYDVKM. Trimming took 2 bases from V and 17 from J, leaving 19 bases between them. The CDR3 DNA is TGTGCCAGCAGTTTAAGGGAGTCCCGACCCGGTTTCCACTTT. Translated, it gives CASSLRESRPGFHF.

This rearrangement joins TRBV19 to TRBJ1-2; TRBD1 might be the D (5 bases). The CDR3 is 16 residues long. Germline-derived CDR1 and CDR2 are LNHDA and SQIVND (reference sequence). V dropped 7 bases and J dropped 2 bases, with 20 bases sitting between them. Here the CDR3 reads CASTRGRQTINYGYTF. CDR3 in DNA: TGTGCCAGTACCCGGGGGAGACAGACGATAAACTATGGCTACACCTTC.

This clone was seen a handful of times. The V and J genes are TRBV27 and TRBJ1-1; D is undetermined. CDR3 length: 14 residues. Germline CDR1 is MNHEY and CDR2 is SMNVEV (reference sequence). The V gene lost 1 base and the J gene lost 1 base, with 7 bases spanning the gap. CDR3 nucleotide sequence: TGTGCCAGCAGTTTATTCCCGGGGAACACTGAAGCTTTCTTT. Translated: CASSLFPGNTEAFF.

This clone came up a few times. V and J are TRBV27 and TRBJ2-1, with D possibly TRBD1 on 5 matching bases. The germline V and J ends were trimmed by 3 bases and 3 bases, with 9 bases remaining between them. The CDR3 length is 14 residues. The germline V gene has CDR1 MNHEY and CDR2 SMNVEV (reference sequence). The CDR3 protein is CASSLARDYNEQFF. In DNA form, the CDR3 reads TGTGCCAGCAGTTTGGCCAGGGACTACAATGAGCAGTTCTTC.

A remark on this clone: Other DNA sequences of this sample code for an identical CDR3. This rearrangement joins TRBV10-3 to TRBJ1-2; D gene ambiguous. CDR1 and CDR2 (germline): ENHRY, SYGVKD. V was cut by 4 bases and J by 1 base, with 4 bases left in between. The CDR3 sequence is 12 residues long. CDR3 sequence (DNA): TGTGCCATCAGTGGAGGTAACTATGGCTACACCTTC. Its protein is CAISGGNYGYTF.

V is TRBV30 and J is TRBJ1-2, with D hard to call. The CDR3 runs to 14 residues. Germline CDR1 and CDR2: GTSNPN and SVGIG (reference sequence). The V end was cut by 6 bases, the J end by 8 bases, with 22 bases between. In DNA, the CDR3 is TGTGCCTGCCCCTCGGTCCTTTCCGAGTTCGGCTACACCTTC. Encoded protein: CACPSVLSEFGYTF. The full variable domain, with the rest looked up from reference TRBV30 and TRBJ1-2, is SQTIHQWPATLVQPVGSPLSLECTVEGTSNPNLYWYRQAAGRGLQLLFYSVGIGQISSEVPQNLSASRPQDRQFILSSKKLLLSDSGFYLCACPSVLSEFGYTFGSGTRLTVV.

The genes are TRBV5-1 and TRBJ1-1; maybe TRBD1 (5 bases). The CDR3 is made up of 13 amino acids. The germline V and J ends were trimmed by 7 bases and 0 bases, with 10 bases remaining between them. The germline gives CDR1 SGHRS, CDR2 YFSETQ. The CDR3 here is CASGRDVNTEAFF. The DNA for the CDR3 is TGCGCCAGCGGGAGGGACGTGAACACTGAAGCTTTCTTT.

The rearrangement uses TRBV7-2 and TRBJ1-2; D gene uncertain. Germline CDR1 SGHTA, CDR2 FQGNSA. The CDR3 length is 17 residues. V gave up 1 base and J gave up 0 bases, with 15 bases separating them. The CDR3 sequence is CASSLGEESVANYGYTF. The CDR3 DNA reads as TGTGCCAGCAGCTTAGGGGAGGAGAGTGTAGCTAACTATGGCTACACCTTC.

The chain couples TRBV7-7 to TRBJ2-3; D remains ambiguous. This CDR3 comprises 13 residues. Germline assignment: CDR1 SSHAT and CDR2 FNYEAQ (reference sequence). V lost 1 base, J lost 5 bases, and 7 bases lay in between. The CDR3 loop reads CASSLGLKDTQYF. CDR3 DNA: TGTGCCAGCAGCTTAGGGCTTAAAGATACGCAGTATTTT.

The J gene is TRBJ1-1, the V gene TRBV7-9; D unclear. The CDR3 extends over 11 amino acids. V was cut by 3 bases and J by 8 bases, with 7 bases left in between. From germline, CDR1 is SEHNR and CDR2 FQNEAQ (reference sequence). The CDR3 nucleotides read TGTGCCAGCAGCTTGACGAGGGAAGCTTTCTTT. This translates into CASSLTREAFF.

This clone is a singleton in its sample. The chain uses TRBV12-3 or TRBV12-4 and TRBJ2-5; perhaps TRBD2 as D (5 bases). V was shortened by 3 bases and J by 5 bases, with 10 bases between the two germline ends. This CDR3 contains 13 residues. This chain's CDR3 is CASSFWGEETQYF. CDR3 coding DNA: TGTGCCAGCAGTTTTTGGGGAGAGGAGACCCAGTACTTC.

This clone has only one observation. The gene calls are TRBV6-5 and TRBJ1-2; 7 bases are shared with TRBD1. CDR3 size: 11 residues. The J segment lost 7 bases and the V segment lost 5 bases, leaving 1 base of the junction unmatched. In germline, CDR1 is MNHEY, CDR2 SVGAGI. The CDR3 sequence is CASSNRGGYTF. The CDR3 DNA sequence: TGTGCCAGCAGTAACAGGGGTGGCTACACCTTC.

The V call is TRBV4-1, the J call TRBJ2-1; 11 nucleotides line up with TRBD2. Germline values: CDR1 MGHRA, CDR2 YSYEKL. Germline trimming cut 0 bases from V and 13 bases from J; bases unmatched to any gene: 8. The CDR3 spans 15 residues. The CDR3 DNA is TGCGCCAGCAGCCAAGACGGAACTAGCGGGGGTCGTCAGTTCTTC. Translation: CASSQDGTSGGRQFF.

Remarks on this clone: An end of the junction does not agree with germline; a read error may underlie this. The chain carries TRBV28 and TRBJ1-2; TRBD1 might be the D (5 bases). Germline V lookup: CDR1 MDHEN, CDR2 SYDVKM. This CDR3 is built from 14 residues. In nucleotides, the CDR3 is TGCGCCGGGACGAGGGAGGCCCAGACTTATGGCTACACCTTC. Amino acids: CAGTREAQTYGYTF.